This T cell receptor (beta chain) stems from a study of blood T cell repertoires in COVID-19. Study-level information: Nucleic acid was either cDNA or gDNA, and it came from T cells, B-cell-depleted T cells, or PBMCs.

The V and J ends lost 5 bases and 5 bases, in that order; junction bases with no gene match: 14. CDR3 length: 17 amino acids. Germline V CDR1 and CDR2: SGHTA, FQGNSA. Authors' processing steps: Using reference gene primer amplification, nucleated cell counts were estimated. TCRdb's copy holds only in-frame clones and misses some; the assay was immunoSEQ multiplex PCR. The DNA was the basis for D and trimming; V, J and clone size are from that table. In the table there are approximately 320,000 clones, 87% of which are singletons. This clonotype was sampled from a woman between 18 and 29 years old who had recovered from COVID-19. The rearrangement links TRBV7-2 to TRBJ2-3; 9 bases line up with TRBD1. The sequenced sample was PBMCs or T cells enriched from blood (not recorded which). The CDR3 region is CASSQGLQGALLDTQYF. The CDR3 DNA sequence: TGTGCCAGCAGCCAGGGATTACAGGGGGCTTTATTAGATACGCAGTATTTT. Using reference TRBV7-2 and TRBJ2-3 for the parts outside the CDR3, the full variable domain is GAGVSQSPSNKVTEKGKDVELRCDPISGHTALYWYRQSLGQGLEFLIYFQGNSAPDKSGLPSDRFSAERTGGSVSTLTIQRTQQEDSAVYLCASSQGLQGALLDTQYFGPGTRLTVL.